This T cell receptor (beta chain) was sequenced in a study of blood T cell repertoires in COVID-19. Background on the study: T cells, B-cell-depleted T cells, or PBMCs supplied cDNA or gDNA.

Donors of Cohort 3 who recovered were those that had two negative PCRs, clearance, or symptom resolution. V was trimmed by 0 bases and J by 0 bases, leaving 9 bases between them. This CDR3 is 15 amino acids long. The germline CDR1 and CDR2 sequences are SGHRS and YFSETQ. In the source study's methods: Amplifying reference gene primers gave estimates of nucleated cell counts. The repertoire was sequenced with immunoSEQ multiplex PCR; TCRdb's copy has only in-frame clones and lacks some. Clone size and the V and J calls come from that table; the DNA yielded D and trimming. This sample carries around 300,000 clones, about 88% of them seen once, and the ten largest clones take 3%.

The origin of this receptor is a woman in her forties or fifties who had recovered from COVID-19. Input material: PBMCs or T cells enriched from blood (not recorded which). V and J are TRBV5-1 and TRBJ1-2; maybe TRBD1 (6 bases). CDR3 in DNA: TGCGCCAGCAGCTTGGAAGGGACACCTAACTATGGCTACACCTTC. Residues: CASSLEGTPNYGYTF.